Detailed here is one T cell receptor beta chain. What it recognizes is unknown. This CDR3 region has 16 residues. V dropped 4 bases and J dropped 5; count of bases not matched to a gene: 9. The germline gives CDR1 MNHEY, CDR2 SVGAGI. This entry belongs to a study of T cells after yellow fever vaccination. Notes on the study in general: Although most clonotypes did not, a small share appeared in both CD4 and CD8 compartments.

Template switching by 5'RACE produced TCR cDNA, adding a universal primer site and UMIs. From the 5' RACE reads, TCRdb called clonotypes with MiXCR, one entry per CDR3 protein. The sample contains 550,000 or so distinct CDR3 sequences, about 19% of which appear only once. The sequencing used PBMCs, collected 15 days after the yellow fever booster vaccination. The origin of this receptor is a man between 25 and 39 years old who received the YFV17D yellow fever vaccine. The rearrangement joins TRBV6-5 to TRBJ2-1, with 9 bases identical to TRBD2. The CDR3 DNA sequence: TGTGCCAGCAGTTCACTGACTAGCGGAGGCCACAATGAGCAGTTCTTC. Translated, it gives CASSSLTSGGHNEQFF.